Below, 9 T cell receptor beta chains from the same sample are listed, as sequenced in a study of cytotoxic CD8 clonotypes in ibrutinib-treated CLL. The assay was immunoSEQ multiplex PCR, and TCRdb's table has in-frame clones only and misses some. The sample lists roughly 51,000 clones; about half were seen once. The sequences come from PBMCs, collected after 12 months of ibrutinib treatment. The receptors come from a human donor with chronic lymphocytic leukemia.

This clone was observed a handful of times. The V call is TRBV11-3, the J call TRBJ2-7, with D uncertain. The germline V and J ends were trimmed by 0 bases and 8 bases, with 11 bases remaining between them. The germline V gene has CDR1 SGHNT and CDR2 YENEEA. This CDR3 comprises 13 residues. The CDR3 loop is CASSLDRLGKQYF. The CDR3 DNA reads as TGTGCCAGCAGCTTAGATCGCCTAGGCAAGCAGTACTTC.

This clone has ten or more counts. The CDR3 is CASSQGLLAKNIQYF. DNA for the CDR3: TGTGCCAGTAGCCAGGGCCTTCTAGCCAAAAACATTCAGTACTTC. The chain links TRBV19 to TRBJ2-4; weak D call: TRBD1 (5 bases). The germline V and J ends were trimmed by 6 bases and 0 bases, with 12 bases remaining between them. Germline CDR1 reads LNHDA; CDR2 reads SQIVND (reference sequence). The CDR3 consists of 15 residues.

The J gene is TRBJ2-3, the V gene TRBV18, with unresolved D. This CDR3 spans 15 amino acids. The V end lost 5 bases, the J end lost 0 bases, and 12 bases lay between the germline ends. CDR1 is KGHSH and CDR2 is LQKENI in the germline V gene. The CDR3 bases are TGTGCCAGCTCATCTGGACGGCATAGCACAGATACGCAGTATTTT. The encoded protein is CASSSGRHSTDTQYF.

This clone was found a few times. J is TRBJ2-3 and V is TRBV2, with TRBD2 identical over 10 bases. The germline gives CDR1 SNHLY, CDR2 FYNNEI. V shed 3 bases and J 4 bases; nucleotides not matched to a gene: 10. This CDR3 contains 17 residues. The CDR3 here is CASSEVRLAGVADTQYF. The CDR3, as DNA: TGTGCCAGCAGTGAGGTGCGTCTAGCGGGAGTTGCAGATACGCAGTATTTT.

V is TRBV29-1 and J is TRBJ2-2, with TRBD2 matching 9 bases. After removal of 0 bases from V and 3 bases from J, the junction contained 5 bases not matched to a gene. Per the germline V gene, CDR1 is SQVTM and CDR2 is ANQGSEA. The CDR3 has 16 amino acids. The CDR3 here is CSVEDSSGRYTGELFF. CDR3 sequence (DNA): TGCAGCGTTGAAGATTCGAGCGGGAGGTACACCGGGGAGCTGTTTTTT.

The DNA of the CDR3 is TGTGCCAGCAGCGGAGGGGTTGGCAGGGCGAGTAACACTGAAGCTTTCTTT. Amino acids: CASSGGVGRASNTEAFF. The chain combines TRBV9 with TRBJ1-1; TRBD1 is a possible D gene (5 bases). CDR3 length: 17 amino acids. With 3 bases removed from V and 2 bases from J, the gap between germline ends came to 20 bases. Germline V lookup: CDR1 SGDLS, CDR2 YYNGEE.

The V and J genes are TRBV28 and TRBJ2-3; 8 nucleotides line up with TRBD2. The CDR3 has 15 amino acids. Germline CDR1 and CDR2: MDHEN and SYDVKM. V was clipped by 1 base and J by 5 bases; unmatched bases: 5. The chain's CDR3 is CASSLSQLAVDTQYF. CDR3 bases: TGTGCCAGCAGTTTATCACAACTAGCGGTAGATACGCAGTATTTT.

This chain uses TRBV7-3 with TRBJ2-7; no definite D call. The CDR3 length is 12 residues. Germline CDR1 and CDR2: SGHTA and FQGTGA. The ends were cut back, 6 bases at V and 3 bases at J, with 9 bases in the middle. The CDR3 region is CASSGLGYEQYF. For the CDR3, the DNA is TGTGCCAGCAGTGGTCTAGGCTACGAGCAGTACTTC. The complete variable domain, with remaining parts taken from reference TRBV7-3 and TRBJ2-7, reads GAGVSQTPSNKVTEKGKYVELRCDPISGHTALYWYRQSLGQGPEFLIYFQGTGAADDSGLPNDRFFAVRPEGSVSTLKIQRTERGDSAVYLCASSGLGYEQYFGPGTRLTVT.

The rearrangement links TRBV28 to TRBJ2-7, with 11 bases identical to TRBD1. Germline values: CDR1 MDHEN, CDR2 SYDVKM. The J segment lost 3 bases and the V segment lost 5 bases, leaving 3 bases of the junction unmatched. CDR3 length equals 14 residues. The CDR3 coding sequence is TGTGCCAGCAGTCCGGGACAGGGGGTCTACGAGCAGTACTTC. Protein: CASSPGQGVYEQYF.